In this sample, the clone carrying this T cell receptor beta chain turned up many times. The source of the sample is a study of T cells in Graves' hyperthyroidism and ophthalmopathy. Every diagnosis used clinical symptoms, serum thyroxine and TRAb, thyroid ultrasound and orbital computed tomography. Regions amplified from RNA transcripts were the TCR beta CDR3 regions. HTBI primers were employed in a first-round RT-PCR of the TCR CDR3. One entry per CDR3 protein results from TCRdb running MiXCR on the multiplex PCR reads. The sample lists 410,000 or so distinct CDR3 sequences; roughly 14% were seen once. Germline lookup yields CDR1 DFQATT and CDR2 SNEGSKA (reference sequence). The V and J ends lost 3 bases and 4 bases respectively, with 9 bases between them. The CDR3 has 12 residues.

The specimen was blood. The origin of this receptor is a man younger than 35 with Graves' ophthalmopathy. The V and J genes are TRBV20-1 and TRBJ2-5, with a weak D call TRBD1 (5 bases). CDR3 amino acids: CSASDQGETQYF. The DNA of the CDR3 is TGCAGTGCTAGTGACCAGGGAGAGACCCAGTACTTC.